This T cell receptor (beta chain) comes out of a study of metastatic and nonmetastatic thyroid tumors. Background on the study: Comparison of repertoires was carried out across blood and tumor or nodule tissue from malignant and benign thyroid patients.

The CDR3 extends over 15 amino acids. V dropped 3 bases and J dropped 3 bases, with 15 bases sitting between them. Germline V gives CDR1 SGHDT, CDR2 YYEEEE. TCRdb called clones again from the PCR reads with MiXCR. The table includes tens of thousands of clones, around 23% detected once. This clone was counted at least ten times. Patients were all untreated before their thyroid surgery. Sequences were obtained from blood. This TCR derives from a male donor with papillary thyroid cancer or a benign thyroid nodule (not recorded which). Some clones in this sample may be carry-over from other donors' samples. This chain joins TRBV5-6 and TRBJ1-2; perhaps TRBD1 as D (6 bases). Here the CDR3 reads CASSYGQSQHYGYTF. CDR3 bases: TGTGCCAGCAGCTATGGACAGAGCCAGCACTATGGCTACACCTTC. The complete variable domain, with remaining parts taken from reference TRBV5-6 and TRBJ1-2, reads DAGVTQSPTHLIKTRGQQVTLRCSPKSGHDTVSWYQQALGQGPQFIFQYYEEEERQRGNFPDRFSGHQFPNYSSELNVNALLLGDSALYLCASSYGQSQHYGYTFGSGTRLTVV.